These 20 T cell receptor beta chains were all obtained from the same sample, sequenced in a study of blood T cells in healthy people across ages. PCR was performed a second time for about 7 to 12 cycles using a sample-barcoded 5' primer and a J-beta primer mix. TCRdb reprocessed the 5' RACE reads via MiXCR and lists one record per CDR3 protein. This sample carries 1.5 million or so distinct CDR3 sequences, 40% to 50% of them seen once, and the ten largest clones take approximately 7.9%. The specimen was blood. The receptor source for this set is a woman in her late teens or twenties in good health.

The chain recombines TRBV28 with TRBJ2-5; no clear D. Trimming took 6 bases from V and 5 from J, leaving 7 bases between them. The CDR3 covers 11 residues. Germline CDR1 reads MDHEN; CDR2 reads SYDVKM. CDR3 in amino acids: CASRTRETQYF. The CDR3, as DNA: TGTGCCAGCAGGACCCGGGAGACCCAGTACTTC.

This clonotype has only a few counts. The CDR3 spells CASSQAGTSGSLYEQYF. DNA for the CDR3: TGCGCCAGCAGCCAGGCAGGGACTAGCGGGAGTCTCTACGAGCAGTACTTC. The rearrangement uses TRBV4-1 and TRBJ2-7, with 14 bases fitting TRBD2. The CDR3 spans 17 residues. Trimming cost V 3 bases and J 3 bases; bases outside gene matches: 7. In germline, CDR1 is MGHRA, CDR2 YSYEKL.

This clonotype was detected many times. The DNA of the CDR3 is TGTGCCAGCAGTTTCGGGACTAGCGGCGACGAGCAGTACTTC. Its protein product is CASSFGTSGDEQYF. The rearrangement links TRBV12-3 or TRBV12-4 to TRBJ2-5; TRBD2 matches at 11 bases. The DNA end favors TRBJ2-7, so the J call may be wrong. The CDR3 spans 14 residues.

CDR3 residues: CATKRQGLFYEQYF. As DNA, the CDR3 is TGTGCAACAAAGAGACAGGGGTTATTTTACGAGCAGTACTTC. The J gene is TRBJ2-7, the V gene TRBV28; 8 bases match TRBD1. This CDR3 is built from 14 residues. Germline loops: CDR1 MDHEN, CDR2 SYDVKM.

V and J are TRBV2 and TRBJ2-1; D call uncertain. Trimming cost V 6 bases and J 6 bases, with 15 bases left between them. The CDR3 sequence is 14 residues long. Germline V gives CDR1 SNHLY, CDR2 FYNNEI. CDR3 region: CASSQAGKGNEQFF. The CDR3 DNA follows: TGTGCCAGCAGCCAGGCAGGCAAAGGCAATGAGCAGTTCTTC.

The genes are TRBV28 and TRBJ1-5; D remains unclear. This CDR3 contains 16 residues. The V end was cut by 3 bases, the J end by 0 bases, with 12 bases between. The germline CDR1 and CDR2 sequences are MDHEN and SYDVKM. In nucleotides, the CDR3 is TGTGCCAGCAGTTTGGGAAAGGGTTATAGCAATCAGCCCCAGCATTTT. Its protein is CASSLGKGYSNQPQHF.

This clonotype was detected many times. This chain uses TRBV5-1 with TRBJ2-3, with 11 bases identical to TRBD2. From germline, CDR1 is SGHRS and CDR2 YFSETQ. The junction had 2 bases not matched to a gene; V was cut back by 4 bases and J by 4 bases. This CDR3 has 14 amino acids. The CDR3 region is CASSPGLAADTQYF. CDR3 nucleotides: TGCGCCAGCAGCCCGGGACTAGCGGCAGATACGCAGTATTTT.

V is TRBV5-1 and J is TRBJ2-7; TRBD1 matches at 11 bases. There are 16 residues in the CDR3. Losses at the gene ends were 4 bases for V and 5 bases for J; bases not matched to a gene: 11. CDR1 and CDR2 (germline): SGHRS, YFSETQ. In nucleotides, the CDR3 is TGCGCCAGCAGCATCGGACAGGGGGCTGTCATGCACGAGCAGTACTTC. This translates into CASSIGQGAVMHEQYF.

V is TRBV7-9 and J is TRBJ2-3; D is perhaps TRBD2 (6 bases). CDR1 and CDR2 from the germline V gene are SEHNR and FQNEAQ (reference sequence). The CDR3 covers 17 residues. Trimming removed 7 bases at V and 0 bases at J, with 20 bases between. The CDR3 DNA reads as TGTGCCAGCACCTCGCGCTCCTTAGCGGCGAGCACAGATACGCAGTATTTT. Translation gives CASTSRSLAASTDTQYF.

The chain carries TRBV5-5 and TRBJ2-5, with D tentatively TRBD1 (5 bases). The DNA end is a closer match to TRBJ2-7, so the J assignment may be wrong. Germline V lookup: CDR1 SGHKS, CDR2 YYEKEE (reference sequence). This CDR3 region has 13 residues. CDR3 nucleotides: TGTGCCAGCAGCACAGAGACAGTTTACGAGCAGTACTTC. Protein product: CASSTETVYEQYF.

The J gene is TRBJ1-4, the V gene TRBV5-5; D ambiguous. Per the germline V gene, CDR1 is SGHKS and CDR2 is YYEKEE (reference sequence). Trimming pared 1 base from V and 5 bases from J, leaving 12 bases between. The CDR3 is 15 amino acids. The CDR3 DNA reads as TGTGCCAGCAGCTTGTATCAGTCCCTCAATGAAAAACTGTTTTTT. Its protein product is CASSLYQSLNEKLFF.

The CDR3 reads CASTRYVDSNQPQHF. CDR3 sequence (DNA): TGTGCCAGCACCCGGTATGTCGATAGCAATCAGCCCCAGCATTTT. The chain recombines TRBV5-5 with TRBJ1-5; no clear D gene. The length of the CDR3 is 15 residues. The V gene lost 6 bases and the J gene lost 0 bases, with 13 bases spanning the gap. Germline values: CDR1 SGHKS, CDR2 YYEKEE (reference sequence).

This chain uses TRBV20-1 with TRBJ2-7; 12 bases line up with TRBD2. The end of the DNA aligns better with TRBJ2-4, so the J call may be wrong. Germline V CDR1 and CDR2: DFQATT, SNEGSKA (reference sequence). The CDR3 extends over 15 amino acids. CDR3 sequence: CSATLAGGASGIQYF. DNA of the CDR3: TGCAGTGCTACACTAGCGGGAGGTGCGTCGGGCATTCAGTACTTC.

This clonotype was observed a few times. The CDR3 region is CASSLVGLRTDEQYF. The CDR3 DNA reads TGTGCCAGCAGCTTAGTGGGACTGAGGACCGACGAGCAGTACTTC. V is TRBV7-2 and J is TRBJ2-7, with D possibly TRBD2 on 6 matching bases. Germline-derived CDR1 and CDR2 are SGHTA and FQGNSA. V was cut by 1 base and J by 5 bases, with 15 bases left in between. This CDR3 spans 15 amino acids.

There are a few counts of this clonotype. The chain combines TRBV10-3 with TRBJ2-7, with a possible D match to TRBD2 (5 bases). Germline values: CDR1 ENHRY, CDR2 SYGVKD. With 5 bases removed from V and 1 base from J, the gap between germline ends came to 9 bases. CDR3 size: 13 residues. The CDR3 loop reads CAISQEASYEQYF. The CDR3 nucleotides read TGTGCCATCAGTCAGGAGGCATCCTACGAGCAGTACTTC.

The chain has TRBV5-1 and TRBJ1-1; D gene ambiguous. V shed 4 bases and J shed 4 bases, with 17 bases lying between them. The V gene's germline CDR1 is SGHRS and CDR2 YFSETQ. This CDR3 comprises 15 residues. The CDR3 is CASSHGPNLGTEAFF. CDR3 sequence (DNA): TGCGCCAGCAGCCATGGACCGAACCTCGGCACTGAAGCTTTCTTT. Together with reference TRBV5-1 and TRBJ1-1, the CDR3 gives the full variable domain: KAGVTQTPRYLIKTRGQQVTLSCSPISGHRSVSWYQQTPGQGLQFLFEYFSETQRNKGNFPGRFSGRQFSNSRSEMNVSTLELGDSALYLCASSHGPNLGTEAFFGQGTRLTVV.

The gene calls are TRBV7-6 and TRBJ1-2; 9 bases map to TRBD1. Per the germline V gene, CDR1 is SGHVS and CDR2 is FNYEAQ. The CDR3 sequence is 15 residues long. The ends lost 5 bases at V and 2 bases at J; junction bases unmatched: 6. CDR3 loop: CASSADRGRNYGYTF. As DNA, the CDR3 is TGTGCCAGCAGCGCAGACAGGGGGAGGAACTATGGCTACACCTTC. The variable domain in full, completed from reference TRBV7-6 and TRBJ1-2, reads GAGVSQSPRYKVTKRGQDVALRCDPISGHVSLYWYRQALGQGPEFLTYFNYEAQQDKSGLPNDRFSAERPEGSISTLTIQRTEQRDSAMYRCASSADRGRNYGYTFGSGTRLTVV.

V and J are TRBV12-3 or TRBV12-4 and TRBJ1-1; 7 bases agree with TRBD1. The CDR3 totals 15 residues. J was trimmed by 10 bases and V by 2 bases; bases with no gene match: 13. As DNA, the CDR3 is TGTGCCAGCAGTTTACCCAGGGGGTTGGTGAAGGGAGCTTTCTTT. Encoded protein: CASSLPRGLVKGAFF.

The chain carries TRBV11-2 and TRBJ2-3; D possibly matches TRBD1 or TRBD2 (6 bases each). The germline V gene encodes CDR1 SGHAT and CDR2 FQNNGV. Trimming removed 6 bases from V and 4 bases from J, with 17 bases in between. This CDR3 comprises 15 residues. The CDR3 sequence is CASRPRLRGPDTQYF. CDR3 coding DNA: TGTGCCAGCAGACCCAGGCTACGGGGGCCAGATACGCAGTATTTT.

The V call is TRBV28, the J call TRBJ2-4; D remains ambiguous. In germline, CDR1 is MDHEN, CDR2 SYDVKM. The CDR3 loop spans 15 amino acids. Deletions cut 7 bases from V and 0 bases from J, with 13 bases between. Written as DNA, the CDR3 is TGTGCCAGCAAGGAACGGCTGATAGCCAAAAACATTCAGTACTTC. As protein: CASKERLIAKNIQYF.